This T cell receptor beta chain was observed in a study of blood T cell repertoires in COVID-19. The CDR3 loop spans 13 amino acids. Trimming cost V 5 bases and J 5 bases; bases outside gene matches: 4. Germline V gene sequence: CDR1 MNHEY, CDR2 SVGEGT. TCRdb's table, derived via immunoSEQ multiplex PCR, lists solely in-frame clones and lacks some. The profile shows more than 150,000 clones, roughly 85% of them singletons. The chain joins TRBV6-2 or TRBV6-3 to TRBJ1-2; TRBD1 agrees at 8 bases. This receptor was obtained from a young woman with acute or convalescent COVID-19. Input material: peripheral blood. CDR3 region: CASSPDRGYGYTF. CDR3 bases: TGTGCCAGCAGTCCCGACAGGGGTTATGGCTACACCTTC.